This T cell receptor (beta chain) was identified during a study of blood T cell repertoires in COVID-19. Overall study context: Collection of acute and convalescent COVID-19 samples took place in the United States, Italy and Spain. PBMCs, B-cell-depleted T cells, or T cells provided the cDNA or gDNA that made up the material.

The assay was immunoSEQ multiplex PCR, and TCRdb's table has in-frame clones only and misses some. The sample holds 150,000 to 200,000 clones, roughly 90% seen once. Everyone who took part was roughly 18 to 100 years old, and they came from about 25 US areas. Cohort 3 recovered donors had two negative PCRs, clearance, or symptom resolution. This CDR3 is built from 13 residues. Germline loops: CDR1 MNHNS, CDR2 SASEGT. Trimming removed 3 bases from V and 5 bases from J, with 10 bases in between. This receptor was taken from a woman younger than 30 who had recovered from COVID-19. The V gene is TRBV6-1, the J gene TRBJ1-1, with D unresolved. Sequenced sample: PBMCs or T cells enriched from blood (not recorded which). This CDR3 is CASSDIGRTEAFF. The CDR3, as DNA: TGTGCCAGCAGTGATATCGGGAGAACTGAAGCTTTCTTT.